The 11 T cell receptor beta chains listed next were all sequenced from one sample in a study of cytotoxic CD8 clonotypes in ibrutinib-treated CLL. Using immunoSEQ multiplex PCR, the repertoire was profiled, and TCRdb retains in-frame clones only, with some absent. The sample consists of approximately 340,000 clones, roughly 67% of them appearing once. Material: PBMCs, obtained after 36 months of ibrutinib treatment. The receptors were sampled from a human donor with chronic lymphocytic leukemia.

The chain uses TRBV7-8 and TRBJ1-2; D is perhaps TRBD1 (6 bases). Looked up from germline, CDR1 is SGHVS and CDR2 is FQNEAQ. The CDR3 length is 16 residues. Trimming took off 1 base at V and 4 bases at J, with 16 bases between the two ends. The CDR3 sequence is CASSLVGTFNVYGYTF. The CDR3 bases are TGTGCCAGCAGCTTAGTGGGGACATTCAACGTCTATGGCTACACCTTC.

This clone was detected a few times. The chain links TRBV4-1 to TRBJ2-7; TRBD1 agrees at 8 bases. CDR3 length equals 12 residues. From germline, CDR1 is MGHRA and CDR2 YSYEKL. V shed 4 bases and J 6 bases; nucleotides not matched to a gene: 2. CDR3 loop: CASSPGQGEQYF. CDR3 DNA sequence: TGCGCCAGCAGCCCCGGACAGGGCGAGCAGTACTTC.

The chain links TRBV9 to TRBJ1-3, with 8 bases matching TRBD1. The germline gives CDR1 SGDLS, CDR2 YYNGEE. The CDR3 runs 14 residues. With V trimmed by 3 bases and J by 3 bases, 2 bases remained unmatched. This chain's CDR3 is CASSATGGGNTIYF. Here the CDR3 DNA reads TGTGCCAGCAGCGCCACAGGGGGTGGAAACACCATATATTTT.

This clone was recorded once. The chain links TRBV5-1 to TRBJ2-7; 7 positions match TRBD2. Per germline, CDR1 SGHRS and CDR2 YFSETQ. This CDR3 has 14 amino acids. Losses at the gene ends were 0 bases for V and 4 bases for J; bases not matched to a gene: 4. The CDR3 bases are TGCGCCAGCAGCTTGGCTAGCGGCGTTTACGAGCAGTACTTC. Residues: CASSLASGVYEQYF. Full variable domain (outside the CDR3, taken from reference TRBV5-1 and TRBJ2-7): KAGVTQTPRYLIKTRGQQVTLSCSPISGHRSVSWYQQTPGQGLQFLFEYFSETQRNKGNFPGRFSGRQFSNSRSEMNVSTLELGDSALYLCASSLASGVYEQYFGPGTRLTVT.

The rearrangement links TRBV28 to TRBJ2-7; D might be TRBD2 (6 bases). V lost 8 bases and J lost 6, with 17 bases in between. Germline-derived CDR1 and CDR2 are MDHEN and SYDVKM. The CDR3 length is 13 residues. The CDR3 region is CASLSGSRVEQYF. The CDR3 DNA is TGTGCCAGCCTCAGCGGGTCCAGGGTCGAGCAGTACTTC.

The genes are TRBV2 and TRBJ2-7, with 7 bases identical to TRBD1. Trimming at V came to 7 bases and at J to 4 bases, leaving 7 bases not matched to a gene. CDR3 size: 13 residues. The germline V gene encodes CDR1 SNHLY and CDR2 FYNNEI. The CDR3 is CASIRQGLYEQYF. The CDR3 DNA sequence: TGTGCCAGCATAAGACAGGGTCTGTACGAGCAGTACTTC.

The genes are TRBV10-3 and TRBJ2-5; 10 nucleotides agree with TRBD1. CDR1 is ENHRY and CDR2 is SYGVKD in the germline V gene. CDR3 size: 14 residues. J was trimmed by 9 bases and V by 6 bases; bases with no gene match: 10. The CDR3 DNA sequence: TGTGCCATCAGGGACGACAGGGGGCGGGTGGCCCAGTACTTC. As protein: CAIRDDRGRVAQYF.

The J gene is TRBJ2-1, the V gene TRBV6-6, with 7 bases fitting TRBD2. CDR1 is MNHNY, CDR2 SVGAGI, per germline (reference sequence). The CDR3 covers 16 residues. The V segment lost 0 bases and the J segment 3 bases; nucleotides outside the gene matches: 5. The CDR3 loop reads CASSYSPSGYYNEQFF. In nucleotides, the CDR3 is TGTGCCAGCAGTTACTCTCCTAGCGGCTACTACAATGAGCAGTTCTTC.

The rearrangement uses TRBV5-4 and TRBJ2-7, with D possibly being TRBD1 (5 bases). CDR1 is SGHNT, CDR2 YYREEE, per germline (reference sequence). V dropped 1 base and J dropped 3 bases, with 5 bases sitting between them. The CDR3 has 12 amino acids. In DNA, the CDR3 is TGTGCCAGCAGCTTGCAGGGCTACGAGCAGTACTTC. Its translation is CASSLQGYEQYF.

This clone came up a few times. This sequence joins TRBV19 and TRBJ1-1; 8 nucleotides align to TRBD1. V shed 3 bases and J 1 base; nucleotides not matched to a gene: 1. The CDR3 has 14 residues. The germline V gene encodes CDR1 LNHDA and CDR2 SQIVND (reference sequence). The CDR3 loop reads CASSIGTGNTEAFF. CDR3 sequence (DNA): TGTGCCAGTAGTATCGGGACAGGGAACACTGAAGCTTTCTTT.

This sequence joins TRBV7-6 and TRBJ2-7, with 12 bases fitting TRBD1. The CDR3 sequence is 17 residues long. The J segment lost 7 bases and the V segment lost 0 bases, leaving 10 bases of the junction unmatched. Per the germline V gene, CDR1 is SGHVS and CDR2 is FNYEAQ. CDR3 region: CASSLAPGGQGAVEQYF. In nucleotides, the CDR3 is TGTGCCAGCAGCTTAGCCCCGGGGGGACAGGGGGCCGTGGAGCAGTACTTC. The full variable domain, completed using reference TRBV7-6 and TRBJ2-7, is GAGVSQSPRYKVTKRGQDVALRCDPISGHVSLYWYRQALGQGPEFLTYFNYEAQQDKSGLPNDRFSAERPEGSISTLTIQRTEQRDSAMYRCASSLAPGGQGAVEQYFGPGTRLTVT.